This T cell receptor beta chain was identified in a study of cytomegalovirus exposure and HLA in healthy donors. Study-wide results and limits: Among the CMV-associated chains, a few were confirmed in vitro as specific for CMV antigens. Presence/absence results assume similar sequencing depth per donor, which may not hold. In a later analysis, V- and J-gene trimming of beta chains associated with a DCLRE1C missense variant, replicated independently.

Germline assignment: CDR1 LGHNA and CDR2 YNFKEQ. V lost 2 bases, J lost 4 bases, and 8 bases stayed unmatched. The CDR3 covers 16 residues. Turning to this clone: What it binds is not known.

With 60 Vbeta and 13 Jbeta primers, the PCR was carried out. TCRdb's copy holds only in-frame clones and misses some; the assay was immunoSEQ multiplex PCR. The sample data list 130,000 to 150,000 clones. Source material: PBMCs. This clonotype was sampled from a man aged 35-49 years in good health and CMV-seronegative. The chain has TRBV4-2 and TRBJ2-7; the match to TRBD1 covers 10 bases. CDR3 sequence: CASSQPPGQGSYEQYF. DNA of the CDR3: TGTGCCAGCAGCCAACCTCCGGGACAGGGGTCTTACGAGCAGTACTTC.